The clone carrying this T cell receptor beta chain has a single count. Its antigen remains unknown. The donors belonged to the roughly 110-subject validation cohort, separate from the roughly 700-subject first cohort. The source of the sample is a study of cytomegalovirus exposure and HLA in healthy donors. Study-level points and caveats: Accounts indicate the classifier identified cytomegalovirus status with strong specificity and sensitivity. Cytomegalovirus association was assigned to about 150 TCR beta chains.

Only in-frame clones appear in the TCRdb table, and some are missing; sequencing was by immunoSEQ multiplex PCR. The profile covers under 250,000 clones, with more than 85% appearing a single time and around 12% taken by the ten largest. This CDR3 is built from 15 residues. V dropped 2 bases and J dropped 3 bases, with 14 bases sitting between them. Germline loops: CDR1 MNHEY, CDR2 SVGAGI. This chain connects TRBV6-5 to TRBJ2-7, with D maybe TRBD1 (6 bases). The sequence was obtained from a man aged 18 to 29 in good health and CMV-seropositive. The sequencing input was PBMCs. DNA of the CDR3: TGTGCCAGCAGTTACCGCACTCCGGACAGCTACGAGCAGTACTTC. Amino acids: CASSYRTPDSYEQYF.